Detailed here is one T cell receptor beta chain. The V end was cut by 3 bases, the J end by 2 bases, with 10 bases between. CDR1 is MNHEY and CDR2 is SMNVEV in the germline V gene (reference sequence). CDR3 length: 14 amino acids. The data derive from a study of graft-versus-host responses after intestinal transplantation. Data came from immunoSEQ multiplex PCR; TCRdb stores just in-frame clones and leaves some out. There are tens of thousands of clones in the sample; about 93% occur only once, and about 2.9% lies in the top ten. The sample in question was PBMCs, obtained about 120 days after intestinal transplantation. V usage is TRBV27 and J usage is TRBJ1-1; D may be TRBD1 (5 bases). This clonotype originated in a human patient who received an intestinal transplant, so some T cells may come from the graft donor. CDR3 in DNA: TGTGCCAGCAGTTTCTACCAGGGAAACACTGAAGCTTTCTTT. Translated: CASSFYQGNTEAFF.